The 24 T cell receptor beta chains below come from one sample, sequenced in a study of blood T cell repertoires in COVID-19. The method was immunoSEQ multiplex PCR; TCRdb's version includes in-frame clones alone and lacks a portion of them. The sample lists about 180,000 clones; about 90% were seen once. The sample taken for sequencing was PBMCs or T cells enriched from blood (not recorded which). These receptors were collected from a human donor with acute COVID-19. The donor label of this sample is uncertain.

The V gene is TRBV4-1, the J gene TRBJ2-1, with 13 bases lining up with TRBD2. The ends lost 4 bases at V and 4 bases at J; junction bases unmatched: 10. CDR3 length equals 18 residues. Per germline, CDR1 MGHRA and CDR2 YSYEKL. CDR3 in amino acids: CASSPGQTSGGGYNEQFF. Here the CDR3 DNA reads TGCGCCAGCAGCCCAGGGCAAACTAGCGGGGGGGGATACAATGAGCAGTTCTTC.

This chain uses TRBV6-5 with TRBJ1-4, with a possible D match to TRBD1 (5 bases). The CDR3 is 12 residues long. CDR1 and CDR2 from the germline V gene are MNHEY and SVGAGI. Trimming removed 0 bases at V and 14 bases at J, with 10 bases between. The CDR3 is CASSYSGGWLFF. CDR3 DNA: TGTGCCAGCAGTTACTCTGGGGGGTGGCTGTTTTTT.

V and J are TRBV15 and TRBJ1-4; D might be TRBD1 (6 bases). CDR3 length: 14 residues. V dropped 4 bases and J dropped 6 bases, with 12 bases sitting between them. Germline V gene data show CDR1 as LNHNV and CDR2 as YYDKDF (reference sequence). The chain's CDR3 is CATSTGVAHEKLFF. CDR3 coding DNA: TGTGCCACCAGCACAGGGGTAGCACATGAAAAACTGTTTTTT. Full variable domain (remainder filled in from reference TRBV15 and TRBJ1-4): DAMVIQNPRYQVTQFGKPVTLSCSQTLNHNVMYWYQQKSSQAPKLLFHYYDKDFNNEADTPDNFQSRRPNTSFCFLDIRSPGLGDTAMYLCATSTGVAHEKLFFGSGTQLSVL.

The chain uses TRBV4-3 and TRBJ1-1; D unresolved. The length of the CDR3 is 14 residues. V lost 1 base and J lost 4, with 10 bases in between. The germline V gene encodes CDR1 LGHNA and CDR2 YSLEER. This CDR3 reads CASSQGRVSTEAFF. The CDR3 DNA sequence: TGCGCCAGCAGCCAAGGACGGGTGAGCACTGAAGCTTTCTTT.

Here the CDR3 DNA reads TGTGCCAGCAGCGTCAAGCCCCGGGAGGGTGGCTACACCTTC. Translating gives CASSVKPREGGYTF. V is TRBV9 and J is TRBJ1-2; D unclear. Germline loops: CDR1 SGDLS, CDR2 YYNGEE. V lost 2 bases and J 7 bases, leaving 15 bases between the germline ends. This CDR3 contains 14 residues.

V is TRBV9 and J is TRBJ1-6; 8 bases fit TRBD1. V dropped 0 bases and J dropped 8; count of bases not matched to a gene: 1. There are 14 residues in the CDR3. Per the germline V gene, CDR1 is SGDLS and CDR2 is YYNGEE. The CDR3 here is CASSVAQGDSPLHF. The CDR3 DNA sequence: TGTGCCAGCAGCGTAGCACAGGGGGATTCACCCCTCCACTTT. Full variable domain (remainder filled in from reference TRBV9 and TRBJ1-6): DSGVTQTPKHLITATGQRVTLRCSPRSGDLSVYWYQQSLDQGLQFLIQYYNGEERAKGNILERFSAQQFPDLHSELNLSSLELGDSALYFCASSVAQGDSPLHFGNGTRLTVT.

This chain connects TRBV3-1 (or the pseudogene TRBV3-2) to TRBJ1-5; the D is unclear. The CDR3 extends over 14 amino acids. CDR1 LGHDT and CDR2 YNNKEL come from the germline V gene (reference sequence). Trimming removed 2 bases at V and 2 bases at J, with 7 bases between. CDR3 protein: CASSQMTGNQPQHF. The CDR3 DNA is TGTGCCAGCAGCCAAATGACTGGCAATCAGCCCCAGCATTTT.

This chain joins TRBV11-2 and TRBJ1-2; D is unresolved. Deletions cut 1 base from V and 3 bases from J, with 18 bases between. Per the germline V gene, CDR1 is SGHAT and CDR2 is FQNNGV. This CDR3 has 17 residues. The CDR3 coding sequence is TGTGCCAGCAGCTTAGTATCGCGGTCACCTGCCCACTATGGCTACACCTTC. Encoded protein: CASSLVSRSPAHYGYTF.

CDR3: CASRILVSNEQFF. CDR3 coding DNA: TGTGCCAGCAGGATACTAGTAAGCAATGAGCAGTTCTTC. The V and J genes are TRBV7-6 and TRBJ2-1; D may be TRBD2 (5 bases). CDR1 SGHVS and CDR2 FNYEAQ come from the germline V gene. The CDR3 runs to 13 residues. Trimming left V 6 bases short and J 6 bases short, with 12 bases between.

V usage is TRBV5-6 and J usage is TRBJ2-5, with no clear D. Trimming removed 0 bases at V and 2 bases at J, with 8 bases between. CDR3 length equals 14 residues. Germline CDR1 is SGHDT and CDR2 is YYEEEE. The DNA for the CDR3 is TGTGCCAGCAGCTTGGACTCCCTTCAAGAGACCCAGTACTTC. This gives the protein CASSLDSLQETQYF.

The rearrangement uses TRBV7-3 and TRBJ2-3, with TRBD1 as a possible D gene (6 bases). Germline CDR1 and CDR2: SGHTA and FQGTGA. This CDR3 is 15 amino acids long. The V end was cut by 2 bases, the J end by 0 bases, with 9 bases between. The CDR3 region has the DNA TGTGCCAGCAGCTTATGGGGGCAGAGCACAGATACGCAGTATTTT. Amino acids: CASSLWGQSTDTQYF. Based on the CDR3 plus reference TRBV7-3 and TRBJ2-3, the full variable domain is GAGVSQTPSNKVTEKGKYVELRCDPISGHTALYWYRQSLGQGPEFLIYFQGTGAADDSGLPNDRFFAVRPEGSVSTLKIQRTERGDSAVYLCASSLWGQSTDTQYFGPGTRLTVL.

The chain employs TRBV5-1 and TRBJ1-5, with D unresolved. CDR1 and CDR2 (germline): SGHRS, YFSETQ. V lost 4 bases and J 2 bases, leaving 4 bases between the germline ends. The CDR3 totals 12 residues. This CDR3 is CASSPGNQPQHF. In nucleotides, the CDR3 is TGCGCCAGCAGCCCCGGCAATCAGCCCCAGCATTTT.

The rearrangement joins TRBV23-1 to TRBJ2-2; maybe TRBD1 (6 bases). TRBV23-1 is marked as an open reading frame, function uncertain. The V end lost 1 base, the J end lost 5 bases, and 17 bases lay between the germline ends. CDR3 length: 17 amino acids. In DNA, the CDR3 is TGCGCCAGCAGTCAATATGTTTCCACAGGGCGGACCGGGGAGCTGTTTTTT. This sequence encodes CASSQYVSTGRTGELFF.

V gene TRBV11-3 combines with J gene TRBJ1-2; no clear D. Germline V CDR1 and CDR2: SGHNT, YENEEA. Trimming took off 4 bases at V and 2 bases at J, with 11 bases between the two ends. The CDR3 has 14 amino acids. The CDR3 protein is CASSSDTLNYGYTF. The CDR3 DNA reads TGTGCCAGCAGCTCCGACACGTTGAACTATGGCTACACCTTC.

This chain links TRBV4-1 with TRBJ2-4, with 8 bases identical to TRBD1. Trimming removed 0 bases from V and 1 base from J; junction bases left unmatched: 8. This CDR3 region has 18 residues. Germline values: CDR1 MGHRA, CDR2 YSYEKL. The CDR3 region is CASSQEAATGAAKNIQYF. CDR3 DNA sequence: TGCGCCAGCAGCCAAGAAGCCGCGACAGGGGCGGCCAAAAACATTCAGTACTTC.

This clone was counted only a few times. The V call is TRBV7-9, the J call TRBJ2-7; D might be TRBD1 (7 bases). Germline V lookup: CDR1 SEHNR, CDR2 FQNEAQ (reference sequence). CDR3 length equals 15 residues. Deletions cut 5 bases from V and 6 bases from J, with 20 bases between. The CDR3 is CASSNDLGGGPEQYF. The CDR3 DNA reads TGTGCCAGCAGCAACGACCTCGGAGGGGGCCCCGAGCAGTACTTC.

CDR3 protein: CASSGGTSGGYDTQYF. CDR3 nucleotide sequence: TGTGCCAGCAGTGGCGGGACTAGCGGGGGCTACGATACGCAGTATTTT. The gene calls are TRBV9 and TRBJ2-3; 14 bases agree with TRBD2. The CDR3 has 16 residues. J gave up 6 bases and V 5 bases, and 8 bases lay outside the gene matches. The V gene's germline CDR1 is SGDLS and CDR2 YYNGEE.

The chain combines TRBV3-1 (or the pseudogene TRBV3-2) with TRBJ1-2, with D unclear. Germline V lookup: CDR1 LGHDT, CDR2 YNNKEL (reference sequence). Deletions cut 0 bases from V and 0 bases from J, with 8 bases between. There are 15 residues in the CDR3. In DNA form, the CDR3 reads TGTGCCAGCAGCCAAGATCCAGGCTCTAACTATGGCTACACCTTC. It codes for CASSQDPGSNYGYTF.

The rearrangement joins TRBV11-2 to TRBJ2-3, with 8 bases lining up with TRBD2. The CDR3 length is 16 residues. Looked up from germline, CDR1 is SGHAT and CDR2 is FQNNGV. With 5 bases clipped from V and 3 bases from J, the junction kept 10 bases outside the gene matches. CDR3 residues: CASSPLAGGATDTQYF. The CDR3 nucleotides are TGTGCCAGCAGCCCTCTCGCCGGGGGGGCAACAGATACGCAGTATTTT.

The chain links TRBV30 to TRBJ1-1; maybe TRBD1 (5 bases). The length of the CDR3 is 14 residues. The V end lost 4 bases, the J end lost 0 bases, and 12 bases lay between the germline ends. Germline lookup yields CDR1 GTSNPN and CDR2 SVGIG (reference sequence). DNA for the CDR3: TGTGCCTGGAAGTTCACAGGAGTGAACACTGAAGCTTTCTTT. Translation gives CAWKFTGVNTEAFF.

The CDR3 region has the DNA TGCGCCAGCAGCTTGGACCTGGGACAGGGGGTCTACGAGCAGTACTTC. Translating gives CASSLDLGQGVYEQYF. J is TRBJ2-7 and V is TRBV5-1; 11 bases line up with TRBD1. J was trimmed by 3 bases and V by 0 bases; bases with no gene match: 5. This CDR3 region has 16 residues. Germline values: CDR1 SGHRS, CDR2 YFSETQ.

This clone is a singleton in its sample. This rearrangement joins TRBV6-2 or TRBV6-3 to TRBJ2-3; 12 bases map to TRBD2. The CDR3 has 17 amino acids. In germline, CDR1 is MNHEY, CDR2 SVGEGT. V gave up 6 bases and J gave up 0 bases; unmatched junction bases: 7. CDR3 sequence reads: CASSKGLAGTSTDTQYF. DNA for the CDR3: TGTGCCAGCAGCAAAGGACTAGCGGGGACTAGCACAGATACGCAGTATTTT.

This clone was recorded once. The chain recombines TRBV21-1 with TRBJ1-2; TRBD1 was called by the table and not checked on the DNA. TRBV21-1 is noted as a pseudogene. This CDR3 comprises 17 residues. The CDR3, as DNA: TGTGCCAGCACAGCGCCGGGACAGGGGGCAATGTGCGATGGCTACACCTTC. It specifies CASTAPGQGAMCDGYTF.

V and J are TRBV18 and TRBJ2-3; TRBD2 is a possible D gene (7 bases). The germline gives CDR1 KGHSH, CDR2 LQKENI. The CDR3 covers 16 residues. Trimming cost V 1 base and J 0 bases, with 11 bases left between them. CDR3 protein: CASSPRGGSSTDTQYF. The CDR3 DNA is TGTGCCAGCTCACCACGGGGGGGCTCCAGCACAGATACGCAGTATTTT.